Following are 4 T cell receptor beta chains from one sample sequenced in a study of blood T cell repertoires in COVID-19. TCRdb's copy holds only in-frame clones and misses some; the assay was immunoSEQ multiplex PCR. The profile covers about 76,000 clones, with around 83% appearing a single time and roughly 43% taken by the ten largest. Input material: peripheral blood. The receptors originated from a man of 80 years or more with acute or convalescent COVID-19.

The J gene is TRBJ1-1, the V gene TRBV19, with D possibly matching TRBD1 (5 bases). The CDR3 runs 15 residues. Between the trimmed V and J ends, which lost 0 bases and 4 bases, there was a span of 12 bases. The germline gives CDR1 LNHDA, CDR2 SQIVND (reference sequence). CDR3 nucleotide sequence: TGTGCCAGTAGTATAGATGGGGGGGTAGGCACTGAAGCTTTCTTT. Protein product: CASSIDGGVGTEAFF.

This clone occurred a few times. The chain is built from TRBV7-2 and TRBJ1-2; D is possibly TRBD1 (6 bases). CDR1 and CDR2 from the germline V gene are SGHTA and FQGNSA. V lost 7 bases and J 4 bases, leaving 16 bases between the germline ends. The CDR3 runs to 14 residues. The CDR3 reads CASTKQGGGYGYTF. CDR3 nucleotides: TGTGCCAGCACAAAACAGGGTGGCGGCTATGGCTACACCTTC.

This sequence joins TRBV27 and TRBJ2-2; no firm D call. Germline CDR1 MNHEY, CDR2 SMNVEV (reference sequence). This CDR3 spans 15 amino acids. The V end was cut by 5 bases, the J end by 2 bases, with 12 bases between. The CDR3 DNA follows: TGTGCCAGCAGTCCCCAAACAGTAAACACCGGGGAGCTGTTTTTT. This codes for CASSPQTVNTGELFF.

In DNA, the CDR3 is TGTGCCACCAGTGACCCTTATCAGCCCCAGCATTTT. It codes for CATSDPYQPQHF. The chain employs TRBV24-1 and TRBJ1-5; D remains unclear. Germline values: CDR1 KGHDR, CDR2 SFDVKD. Trimming pared 4 bases from V and 5 bases from J, leaving 5 bases between. The CDR3 totals 12 residues.